Listed below are T cell receptor beta chains from one sample, sequenced in a study of T cell repertoires in cytomegalovirus infection. Which antigens these TCRs recognize remains unknown. TCRdb fed the reads into MiXCR, producing one record per CDR3 protein. The sample lists some 920,000 distinct CDR3 sequences; roughly 31% were seen once. The sequences come from cultured CD8+ T cells from PBMCs, collected from culture after CMV antigen stimulation. Every receptor here comes from a human donor in good health (CMV status not recorded). Some clones in this sample may be carry-over from other donors' samples. The CDR3 runs from the conserved cysteine through the conserved F or W. The D gene is left open where the match is weak. Size tells how often a clone was seen (once, few, many) or the class of an expanded clone, and some rows leave it out.

V gene,clone size,D gene,J gene,CDR3 protein,CDR3 DNA
TRBV28,NA,TRBD2,TRBJ2-3,CASRYSMELAGEWDTQYF,TGTGCCAGCAGATACTCCATGGAACTAGCGGGGGAATGGGATACGCAGTATTTT
TRBV7-9,many,NA,TRBJ1-5,CASSLGGMNQPQHF,TGTGCCAGCAGCTTAGGGGGAATGAATCAGCCCCAGCATTTT
TRBV12-3/TRBV12-4,many,NA,TRBJ2-5,CASNSGDTAQETQYF,TGTGCCAGCAACTCAGGGGACACTGCCCAAGAGACCCAGTACTTC
TRBV4-3,NA,NA,TRBJ2-5,CASSPTSLGPQETQYF,TGCGCCAGCAGCCCAACTAGCTTAGGACCCCAAGAGACCCAGTACTTC
TRBV14,NA,NA,TRBJ2-3,CASSPGPSRDTQYF,TGTGCCAGCAGCCCCGGACCCTCCCGAGATACGCAGTATTTT
TRBV27,NA,TRBD2,TRBJ2-3,CASSFGLAGDTQYF,TGTGCCAGCAGTTTCGGACTAGCTGGAGATACGCAGTATTTT
TRBV7-8,NA,TRBD1,TRBJ1-1,CASSLDRGANTEAFF,TGTGCCAGCAGCTTGGACAGGGGGGCGAACACTGAAGCTTTCTTT
TRBV6-8,NA,NA,TRBJ2-5,CASSLKVRETQYF,TGTGCCAGCAGTTTGAAAGTTAGAGAGACCCAGTACTTC
TRBV9,few,TRBD2,TRBJ2-5,CASSTPRLAGGRSQETQYF,TGTGCCAGCAGCACTCCACGACTAGCGGGGGGCCGTTCCCAAGAGACCCAGTACTTC
TRBV10-3,NA,NA,TRBJ2-3,CATARSTDTQYF,TGTGCCACCGCGCGGAGCACAGATACGCAGTATTTT
TRBV7-6,NA,NA,TRBJ2-1,CASSFYQHPHNEQFF,TGTGCCAGCAGCTTCTACCAGCACCCCCACAATGAGCAGTTCTTC
TRBV15,NA,NA,TRBJ1-5,CSTSRDAANNQPQHF,TGTTCCACCAGCAGAGATGCGGCGAACAATCAGCCCCAGCATTTT
TRBV6-1,NA,TRBD1,TRBJ1-5,CANTELWDRGQPQHF,TGTGCCAACACCGAATTGTGGGACAGGGGTCAGCCCCAGCATTTT
TRBV7-6,NA,NA,TRBJ1-6,CASSSDFTTYSPLHF,TGTGCCAGCAGCTCCGATTTCACCACGTACTCACCCCTCCACTTT
TRBV15,NA,NA,TRBJ1-4,CATSKAYGKLFF,TGTGCCACCAGCAAGGCGTACGGAAAACTGTTTTTT
TRBV7-6,few,TRBD2,TRBJ2-2,CASSATSGGSTGELFF,TGTGCCAGCAGCGCGACTAGCGGGGGAAGCACCGGGGAGCTGTTTTTT
TRBV6-1,few,TRBD1,TRBJ2-2,CASRRGTGSNTGELFF,TGTGCCAGCAGGCGCGGGACAGGGTCGAACACCGGGGAGCTGTTTTTT
TRBV24-1,few,TRBD1,TRBJ1-1,CATSDPDRADGNTEAFF,TGTGCCACCAGTGATCCGGACAGGGCCGACGGGAACACTGAAGCTTTCTTT
TRBV4-1,few,NA,TRBJ1-6,CASSQGPIPNSPLHF,TGCGCCAGCAGCCAGGGACCGATTCCCAATTCACCCCTCCACTTT
TRBV6-5,once,TRBD1,TRBJ2-3,CAGTDRDETDTQYF,TGTGCCGGCACCGACAGGGATGAAACAGATACGCAGTATTTT
TRBV20-1,few,TRBD1,TRBJ1-4,CSARDRGLTTNEKLFF,TGCAGTGCAAGGGACAGGGGTCTTACAACTAATGAAAAACTGTTTTTT
TRBV7-3,NA,TRBD1,TRBJ2-1,CASSRRGHKVFSYNEQFF,TGTGCCAGCAGCCGCAGGGGGCATAAGGTTTTTTCCTACAATGAGCAGTTCTTC
TRBV20-1,NA,NA,TRBJ2-3,CSAWTVRAWDTQYF,TGCAGTGCCTGGACAGTTCGGGCCTGGGATACGCAGTATTTT
TRBV7-6,NA,NA,TRBJ2-1,CASSSSPQGLNEQFF,TGTGCCAGCAGCTCTAGCCCTCAGGGACTCAATGAGCAGTTCTTC
TRBV27,NA,NA,TRBJ2-2,CASSTNRKSNTGELFF,TGTGCCAGCAGTACCAACAGGAAGTCGAACACCGGGGAGCTGTTTTTT
TRBV7-6,many,TRBD1,TRBJ1-2,CASSLGDRAYGYTF,TGTGCCAGCAGCTTAGGGGACAGGGCCTATGGCTACACCTTC
TRBV27,few,TRBD1,TRBJ1-5,CASSWTGGFQPQHF,TGTGCCAGCAGCTGGACAGGGGGTTTTCAGCCCCAGCATTTT
TRBV6-1,NA,TRBD1,TRBJ1-5,CASEGTGGLDQPQHF,TGTGCCAGCGAGGGGACAGGGGGCCTCGATCAGCCCCAGCATTTT
TRBV6-2/TRBV6-3,NA,TRBD2,TRBJ2-1,CAINDLGGGSYNEQFF,TGTGCCATTAACGATTTAGGCGGGGGTTCCTACAATGAGCAGTTCTTC
TRBV7-8,many,NA,TRBJ2-2,CASSSITGELFF,TGTGCCAGCAGCTCAATCACCGGGGAGCTGTTTTTT
TRBV7-9,few,NA,TRBJ1-1,CASSSPPGRGGMNTEAFF,TGTGCCAGCAGCTCTCCACCGGGCCGAGGGGGGATGAACACTGAAGCTTTCTTT
TRBV19,NA,NA,TRBJ2-2,CASLQGLTGELFF,TGTGCCAGCTTACAGGGTCTCACCGGGGAGCTGTTTTTT
TRBV7-7,many,TRBD2,TRBJ2-7,CASSLSTSGYEQYF,TGTGCTAGCAGCTTATCGACTAGCGGGTACGAGCAGTACTTC
TRBV12-3/TRBV12-4,few,NA,TRBJ1-5,CASSPVDRSNQPQHF,TGTGCCAGCAGCCCGGTGGACAGATCCAATCAGCCCCAGCATTTT
TRBV6-1,NA,NA,TRBJ2-5,CASSLTGLIQETQYF,TGTGCCAGCAGTCTTACGGGGCTCATCCAAGAGACCCAGTACTTC
TRBV19,once,NA,TRBJ2-3,CVSSIGGADQYF,TGTGTCAGTAGTATCGGAGGAGCAGACCAGTATTTT
TRBV7-9,few,NA,TRBJ2-7,CASSPWGRGYEQYF,TGTGCCAGCAGCCCCTGGGGCAGAGGCTACGAGCAGTACTTC
TRBV9,NA,TRBD1,TRBJ2-3,CASSPGDRKDTQYF,TGTGCCAGCAGCCCAGGGGACAGAAAAGATACGCAGTATTTT
TRBV6-6,few,NA,TRBJ2-2,CASSWDVTGELFF,TGTGCCAGCAGTTGGGACGTCACCGGGGAGCTGTTTTTT
TRBV4-3,NA,NA,TRBJ1-5,CASSPEVGSSNQPQHF,TGCGCCAGCAGCCCCGAGGTAGGCTCAAGCAATCAGCCCCAGCATTTT
TRBV7-8,few,NA,TRBJ1-3,CASSSNEQNTIYF,TGTGCCAGCAGCTCTAACGAACAAAACACCATATATTTT
TRBV7-8,many,NA,TRBJ1-1,CASSPRGGASNTEAFF,TGTGCCAGCAGCCCCCGCGGCGGTGCCTCGAACACTGAAGCTTTCTTT
TRBV20-1,few,TRBD2,TRBJ2-3,CSAGGSGGDTQYF,TGCAGTGCCGGCGGTAGCGGGGGAGATACGCAGTATTTT
TRBV7-9,once,NA,TRBJ2-2,CANSPNGELFF,TGTGCCAACAGCCCAAACGGGGAGCTGTTTTTT
TRBV20-1,few,TRBD1,TRBJ2-1,CSASNPGTGEYNEQFF,TGCAGTGCTAGTAACCCCGGGACAGGGGAATACAATGAGCAGTTCTTC
TRBV4-1,NA,NA,TRBJ1-2,CASSPSTKSAASYGYTF,TGTGCCAGCAGCCCGTCTACGAAATCCGCGGCCTCCTATGGCTACACCTTC
TRBV5-4,NA,TRBD1,TRBJ2-7,CASSRSQGAYEQYF,TGTGCCAGCAGCCGTAGCCAGGGGGCCTACGAGCAGTACTTC
TRBV7-6,many,NA,TRBJ2-3,CASSSTFTDTQYF,TGTGCCAGCAGCTCCACGTTCACAGATACGCAGTATTTT
TRBV27,few,NA,TRBJ2-3,CASSQYAAGTDTQYF,TGTGCCAGCAGTCAATATGCGGCAGGCACAGATACGCAGTATTTT
TRBV4-3,NA,TRBD2,TRBJ2-1,CASSPGAGGPYNEQFF,TGCGCCAGCAGCCCTGGAGCGGGGGGGCCCTACAATGAGCAGTTCTTC
TRBV6-5,many,NA,TRBJ1-5,CASSYEGAGQPQHF,TGTGCCAGCAGTTACGAAGGGGCAGGACAGCCCCAGCATTTT
TRBV7-2,many,NA,TRBJ2-5,CASSSYGTAKETQYF,TGTGCCAGCAGCTCCTACGGTACGGCCAAGGAGACCCAGTACTTC
TRBV7-2,many,NA,TRBJ2-1,CASIIDKDPQGNNEQFF,TGTGCCAGCATCATTGATAAGGACCCTCAAGGAAACAATGAGCAGTTCTTC
TRBV24-1,few,NA,TRBJ2-1,CATSDAYNEQFF,TGTGCCACCAGTGATGCGTACAATGAGCAGTTCTTC
TRBV5-5,NA,NA,TRBJ1-1,CASSFRGPSTEAFF,TGTGCCAGCAGCTTCCGCGGCCCTAGCACTGAAGCTTTCTTT
TRBV4-1,NA,TRBD1,TRBJ2-3,CASSQSRDRGYADTQYF,TGCGCCAGCAGCCAAAGCCGGGACAGGGGGTATGCAGATACGCAGTATTTT
TRBV12-5,NA,TRBD1,TRBJ2-2,CASGWPGDRDNTGELFF,TGTGCTAGTGGTTGGCCCGGGGACAGGGATAACACCGGGGAGCTGTTTTTT
TRBV7-9,few,NA,TRBJ1-2,CASRLDFDYGYTF,TGTGCTTCTAGGCTAGACTTCGACTATGGCTACACCTTC
TRBV7-3,few,TRBD1,TRBJ1-6,CASSLKGAGGWDSPLHF,TGTGCCAGCAGCTTAAAGGGGGCAGGTGGTTGGGATTCACCCCTCCACTTT